This T cell receptor beta chain was captured by sequencing in a study of blood T cell repertoires in COVID-19. Study information: COVID-19 samples collected from the United States, Italy and Spain covered acute and convalescent phases. The cDNA or gDNA used as material had been derived from T cells, B-cell-depleted T cells, or PBMCs.

The data were produced by immunoSEQ multiplex PCR, yet TCRdb's version contains in-frame clones alone and is incomplete. The data contain some 200,000 clones, roughly nine tenths of them singletons. Looked up from germline, CDR1 is SNHLY and CDR2 is FYNNEI. Trimming removed 1 base at V and 0 bases at J, with 17 bases between. The CDR3 has 18 residues. V is TRBV2 and J is TRBJ2-3; a weak D match, TRBD1 (7 bases). The sequenced material came from peripheral blood. The source is a man younger than 45 with acute or convalescent COVID-19. CDR3 sequence: CASSEVGLTGRSTDTQYF. The CDR3 DNA sequence: TGTGCCAGCAGTGAAGTAGGGTTGACAGGGAGGAGCACAGATACGCAGTATTTT.